This entry lists 27 T cell receptor beta chains sequenced from one sample in a study of T-cell reconstitution after alpha-beta-depleted transplantation in children. Unique molecular identifiers were incorporated when the TCRbeta library was constructed. Each CDR3 protein is one row after TCRdb ran MiXCR on the PCR reads. Of 300,000 to 400,000 distinct CDR3 sequences listed, around 16% were seen once; the top ten hold roughly 40%. The source material was PBMCs, mostly from graft donor cells, sampled 360 days after TCRalphabeta/CD19-depleted stem cell transplant. The receptors stem from a male patient under 10 years old who had a stem cell transplant for acute lymphoblastic leukemia, so the T cells may come from the graft donor.

In DNA form, the CDR3 reads TGTGCCTGGAGTGGACCGGTAAGGGGGCGGGCCTCCTACGAGCAGTACTTC. Translated, it gives CAWSGPVRGRASYEQYF. The chain is built from TRBV30 and TRBJ2-7, with TRBD1 identical over 7 bases. Per germline, CDR1 GTSNPN and CDR2 SVGIG (reference sequence). This CDR3 is built from 17 residues. After removal of 1 base from V and 0 bases from J, the junction contained 12 bases not matched to a gene.

A few counts support this clonotype. This sequence joins TRBV4-3 and TRBJ2-5; TRBD1 matches 9 bases. With 3 bases clipped from V and 3 bases from J, the junction kept 5 bases outside the gene matches. Germline V CDR1 and CDR2: LGHNA, YSLEER. The CDR3 extends over 15 amino acids. CDR3 sequence: CASSHVDRGEETQYF. In DNA, the CDR3 is TGCGCCAGCAGCCATGTGGACAGGGGCGAAGAGACCCAGTACTTC.

The genes are TRBV5-4 and TRBJ1-5; D is uncertain. V lost 0 bases to trimming and J lost 1 base, with 20 bases between them. CDR1 and CDR2 (germline): SGHNT, YYREEE (reference sequence). The CDR3 totals 19 residues. In nucleotides, the CDR3 is TGTGCCAGCAGCTTGGGGGCCAGAGGATATGGCACAAGCAATCAGCCCCAGCATTTT. This translates into CASSLGARGYGTSNQPQHF.

In its sample, this clonotype was seen many times. This chain uses TRBV30 with TRBJ2-3; 7 nucleotides line up with TRBD2. The CDR3 runs to 11 residues. CDR1 and CDR2 from the germline V gene are GTSNPN and SVGIG (reference sequence). Germline trimming cut 7 bases from V and 6 bases from J; bases unmatched to any gene: 4. In DNA, the CDR3 is TGTGCCTCGTGGGGGGGTGATACGCAGTATTTT. It encodes CASWGGDTQYF.

There are a few counts of this clonotype. The chain joins TRBV7-2 to TRBJ2-4; possible D gene TRBD1, 6 bases. The CDR3 totals 16 residues. The V gene's germline CDR1 is SGHTA and CDR2 FQGNSA. V shed 5 bases and J shed 0 bases, with 14 bases lying between them. CDR3 in DNA: TGTGCCAGCAGCATATACAGGGTTTTAGCCAAAAACATTCAGTACTTC. It encodes CASSIYRVLAKNIQYF. The whole variable domain, remainder taken from reference TRBV7-2 and TRBJ2-4, is GAGVSQSPSNKVTEKGKDVELRCDPISGHTALYWYRQSLGQGLEFLIYFQGNSAPDKSGLPSDRFSAERTGGSVSTLTIQRTQQEDSAVYLCASSIYRVLAKNIQYFGAGTRLSVL.

The chain employs TRBV10-3 and TRBJ2-1, with TRBD1 identical over 11 bases. Germline trimming cut 3 bases from V and 5 bases from J; bases unmatched to any gene: 3. Germline CDR1 ENHRY, CDR2 SYGVKD. The CDR3 spans 15 residues. The CDR3 spells CAISDWTGGNNEQFF. The CDR3 coding sequence is TGTGCCATCAGTGATTGGACAGGGGGCAACAATGAGCAGTTCTTC.

This clonotype appeared a few times. V and J are TRBV4-3 and TRBJ2-7, with no clear D. This CDR3 has 14 residues. V was trimmed by 1 base and J by 3 bases, leaving 10 bases between them. Germline values: CDR1 LGHNA, CDR2 YSLEER. The CDR3 coding sequence is TGCGCCAGCAGCCAAGCCGACCATAACTACGAGCAGTACTTC. It translates to CASSQADHNYEQYF.

CDR3 nucleotides: TGTGCCAGTAGTATCCTAGACAGCTACGAGCAGTACTTC. Translation: CASSILDSYEQYF. The rearrangement uses TRBV19 and TRBJ2-7; perhaps TRBD1 as D (5 bases). V was clipped by 3 bases and J by 3 bases, with 9 bases between them. Germline CDR1 and CDR2: LNHDA and SQIVND (reference sequence). This CDR3 has 13 residues. Based on the CDR3 plus reference TRBV19 and TRBJ2-7, the full variable domain is DGGITQSPKYLFRKEGQNVTLSCEQNLNHDAMYWYRQDPGQGLRLIYYSQIVNDFQKGDIAEGYSVSREKKESFPLTVTSAQKNPTAFYLCASSILDSYEQYFGPGTRLTVT.

This chain links TRBV5-1 with TRBJ2-1; TRBD2 matches at 8 bases. V shed 1 base, J shed 5 bases, and the junction held 11 bases outside the gene matches. Germline loops: CDR1 SGHRS, CDR2 YFSETQ. CDR3 length: 17 residues. The CDR3 region is CASSLPNSTSGDNEQFF. The CDR3 DNA sequence: TGCGCCAGCAGCTTGCCGAATAGTACTAGCGGAGACAATGAGCAGTTCTTC.

This clonotype was detected only a few times. The V gene is TRBV20-1, the J gene TRBJ2-5, with 7 bases aligning to TRBD1. The CDR3 has 14 amino acids. The germline V gene encodes CDR1 DFQATT and CDR2 SNEGSKA (reference sequence). Trimming cost V 4 bases and J 2 bases; bases outside gene matches: 7. The CDR3 loop is CSANRDRKQETQYF. DNA for the CDR3: TGCAGTGCTAACCGGGACAGAAAACAAGAGACCCAGTACTTC.

The genes are TRBV7-3 and TRBJ1-1; D gene uncertain. V shed 6 bases and J shed 1 base, with 9 bases lying between them. Germline V lookup: CDR1 SGHTA, CDR2 FQGTGA. The CDR3 contains 13 residues. The CDR3 region is CASSTSPNTEAFF. CDR3 DNA sequence: TGTGCCAGCAGTACTTCACCGAACACTGAAGCTTTCTTT.

This clonotype was observed a few times. The chain links TRBV6-5 to TRBJ2-7; 8 positions agree with TRBD2. Germline CDR1 is MNHEY and CDR2 is SVGAGI. Germline trimming cut 0 bases from V and 3 bases from J; bases unmatched to any gene: 7. The CDR3 length is 16 residues. DNA of the CDR3: TGTGCCAGCAGTTACTCGTATAGCGGGAAGGTCTACGAGCAGTACTTC. Its protein product is CASSYSYSGKVYEQYF.

J is TRBJ2-1 and V is TRBV6-6; no clear D gene. V was clipped by 2 bases and J by 1 base, with 3 bases between them. This CDR3 has 13 amino acids. Germline lookup yields CDR1 MNHNY and CDR2 SVGAGI (reference sequence). CDR3 residues: CASSYTSYNEQFF. The CDR3 DNA follows: TGTGCCAGCAGTTACACATCCTACAATGAGCAGTTCTTC.

The rearrangement joins TRBV20-1 to TRBJ2-1, with D unresolved. The V end was cut by 0 bases, the J end by 7 bases, with 13 bases between. From germline, CDR1 is DFQATT and CDR2 SNEGSKA (reference sequence). This CDR3 has 14 amino acids. The CDR3 is CSARDVQVENEQFF. In nucleotides, the CDR3 is TGCAGTGCTAGAGATGTGCAGGTGGAGAATGAGCAGTTCTTC.

This chain uses TRBV6-2 or TRBV6-3 with TRBJ1-2; D is unclear. This CDR3 is 16 amino acids long. Trimming removed 2 bases at V and 4 bases at J, with 17 bases between. Looked up from germline, CDR1 is MNHEY and CDR2 is SVGEGT. CDR3 bases: TGTGCCAGCAGTTACGACCTCCCTTCTGTCGCCTATGGCTACACCTTC. Amino acids: CASSYDLPSVAYGYTF.

This clonotype was seen a few times. The J gene is TRBJ2-1, the V gene TRBV12-3 or TRBV12-4; no clear D gene. There are 12 residues in the CDR3. Trimming shortened V by 7 bases and J by 8 bases, and 12 bases separated the two germline ends. For the CDR3, the DNA is TGTGCCAGCACCGTAAAGGTAGATGAGCAGTTCTTC. This gives the protein CASTVKVDEQFF.

This chain joins TRBV5-1 and TRBJ2-3; 15 bases map to TRBD2. J lost 2 bases, V lost 1 base, and 11 bases had no gene match. Germline loops: CDR1 SGHRS, CDR2 YFSETQ. The CDR3 is 20 residues long. The chain's CDR3 is CASSLLPGLAGGSVTDTQYF. In nucleotides, the CDR3 is TGCGCCAGCAGCTTGCTCCCGGGACTAGCGGGAGGTTCCGTCACAGATACGCAGTATTTT. The full variable domain, with the rest looked up from reference TRBV5-1 and TRBJ2-3, is KAGVTQTPRYLIKTRGQQVTLSCSPISGHRSVSWYQQTPGQGLQFLFEYFSETQRNKGNFPGRFSGRQFSNSRSEMNVSTLELGDSALYLCASSLLPGLAGGSVTDTQYFGPGTRLTVL.

A few counts support this clonotype. The genes are TRBV6-2 or TRBV6-3 and TRBJ2-1; D is possibly TRBD2 (5 bases). CDR1 and CDR2 (germline): MNHEY, SVGEGT. The CDR3 consists of 13 residues. The ends were cut back, 4 bases at V and 9 bases at J, with 13 bases in the middle. The CDR3 DNA is TGTGCCAGCAGTTCTACTAGATCCGGTGAGCAGTTCTTC. Translating it yields CASSSTRSGEQFF.

The chain recombines TRBV28 with TRBJ2-6; the D is unclear. Trimming removed 3 bases from V and 0 bases from J, with 9 bases in between. The CDR3 totals 16 residues. Germline assignment: CDR1 MDHEN and CDR2 SYDVKM. CDR3: CASSFNQFSGANVLTF. The CDR3 DNA sequence: TGTGCCAGCAGTTTTAATCAATTCTCTGGGGCCAACGTCCTGACTTTC.

This clonotype was counted only a few times. The V call is TRBV29-1, the J call TRBJ2-1, with 13 bases lining up with TRBD2. The CDR3 length is 16 residues. Germline CDR1 and CDR2: SQVTM and ANQGSEA. V lost 8 bases, J lost 5 bases, and 12 bases stayed unmatched. The CDR3 reads CSLGLAGRGLDNEQFF. DNA for the CDR3: TGCAGCCTGGGACTAGCGGGGAGGGGGTTGGACAATGAGCAGTTCTTC.

This clonotype was seen only a few times. V usage is TRBV5-1 and J usage is TRBJ2-1; 12 bases map to TRBD1. The V gene end was trimmed by 0 bases and the J gene end by 7 bases; junction bases not matched to a gene: 5. The CDR3 has 16 amino acids. Germline V gene data show CDR1 as SGHRS and CDR2 as YFSETQ. The CDR3 DNA is TGCGCCAGCAGCTTGGACGGGACAGGGGGCATGAATGAGCAGTTCTTC. This gives the protein CASSLDGTGGMNEQFF. Full variable domain (rest looked up from reference TRBV5-1 and TRBJ2-1): KAGVTQTPRYLIKTRGQQVTLSCSPISGHRSVSWYQQTPGQGLQFLFEYFSETQRNKGNFPGRFSGRQFSNSRSEMNVSTLELGDSALYLCASSLDGTGGMNEQFFGPGTRLTVL.

This clonotype was counted only a few times. The chain has TRBV20-1 and TRBJ2-7, with D maybe TRBD2 (5 bases). The CDR3 totals 12 residues. Deletions cut 7 bases from V and 2 bases from J, with 12 bases between. Germline lookup yields CDR1 DFQATT and CDR2 SNEGSKA (reference sequence). The CDR3 protein is CSGGQGAYEQYF. As DNA, the CDR3 is TGCAGTGGAGGGCAAGGAGCCTACGAGCAGTACTTC.

This clonotype was observed many times. This chain uses TRBV20-1 with TRBJ2-5; 7 bases align to TRBD2. The ends lost 0 bases at V and 4 bases at J; junction bases unmatched: 11. The germline V gene encodes CDR1 DFQATT and CDR2 SNEGSKA (reference sequence). The length of the CDR3 is 16 residues. CDR3 bases: TGCAGTGCTAGAGATACTTGGCGGGAGTTAACAGAGACCCAGTACTTC. Encoded protein: CSARDTWRELTETQYF.

This chain connects TRBV29-1 to TRBJ2-7, with 8 positions matching TRBD2. The germline V gene has CDR1 SQVTM and CDR2 ANQGSEA. The CDR3 totals 15 residues. V shed 4 bases, J shed 0 bases, and the junction held 8 bases outside the gene matches. The CDR3 is CSVGARAGASYEQYF. As DNA, the CDR3 is TGCAGCGTTGGGGCCCGAGCGGGAGCCTCCTACGAGCAGTACTTC.

This clonotype was found a few times. The chain links TRBV20-1 to TRBJ2-1; D uncertain. This CDR3 has 11 amino acids. Germline V CDR1 and CDR2: DFQATT, SNEGSKA (reference sequence). V shed 0 bases and J shed 8 bases, with 5 bases lying between them. DNA for the CDR3: TGCAGTGCTAGAGATCCTTATGAGCAGTTCTTC. This translates into CSARDPYEQFF.

The genes are TRBV20-1 and TRBJ2-3; 7 bases are a match to TRBD2. The junction had 5 bases not matched to a gene; V was cut back by 0 bases and J by 2 bases. The germline gives CDR1 DFQATT, CDR2 SNEGSKA (reference sequence). The CDR3 runs to 15 residues. CDR3 amino acids: CSARDWGRDTDTQYF. The CDR3 bases are TGCAGTGCTAGAGATTGGGGGAGGGACACAGATACGCAGTATTTT.

This sequence joins TRBV6-5 and TRBJ2-1; D gene ambiguous. This CDR3 is built from 14 residues. The V gene's germline CDR1 is MNHEY and CDR2 SVGAGI. The V and J ends lost 4 bases and 6 bases respectively, with 13 bases between them. This chain's CDR3 is CASSLRININEQFF. Here the CDR3 DNA reads TGTGCCAGCAGTTTGCGGATAAACATCAATGAGCAGTTCTTC.